These T cell receptor beta chains were read from a single sample in a study of shared clonotypes between healthy human individuals. Data came from immunoSEQ multiplex PCR; TCRdb stores just in-frame clones and leaves some out. The sample has 400,000 or so clones, 95% to 97% seen once. Sequencing input: memory CD8+ T cells sorted from blood. All receptors derive from a man aged 30 to 39 in good health. Each CDR3 is given with its conserved first and last residue. D genes are given only for firm matches. For some rows the clone size is stated as once, few or many, or as a class when expanded; others skip it.

TRBV25-1	TRBD1	TRBJ2-3	-	TGTGCCAGCAGTGACAGGGGGCCTAGTTTTACAGATACGCAGTATTTT	CASSDRGPSFTDTQYF
TRBV5-1	TRBD1	TRBJ2-1	-	TGCGCCAGCAGCAGTACACAGGGGCCATTTGCGGGGCAGTTCTTC	CASSSTQGPFAGQFF
TRBV4-1	TRBD2	TRBJ2-7	once	TGCGCCAGCAGCCTTGGGACTAGCGGGAGGAGCTACGAGCAGTACTTC	CASSLGTSGRSYEQYF
TRBV13	-	TRBJ2-4	-	TGTGCCAGCAGCTCCAAACAGGGTATGGGGGCAAACATTCAGTACTTC	CASSSKQGMGANIQYF
TRBV4-1	TRBD2	TRBJ2-1	-	TGCGCCAGCAGCCAAGCCGGGACTAATACCGCTCATGAGCAGTTCTTC	CASSQAGTNTAHEQFF
TRBV29-1	TRBD2	TRBJ2-3	-	TGCAGCGTTGAAATGGCGGGAGGGCCTACAGATACGCAGTATTTT	CSVEMAGGPTDTQYF
TRBV30	-	TRBJ2-7	-	TGTGCCTGGAGCCCACTAGATCCCGGGGAGCAGTACTTC	CAWSPLDPGEQYF
TRBV5-6	TRBD2	TRBJ2-5	-	TGTGCCAGCAGCTTGGAGGCGGGAGAATCGCAAGAGACCCAGTACTTC	CASSLEAGESQETQYF
TRBV27	-	TRBJ1-2	few	TGTGCCAGCAGTTTATACCCAGGGATGGGCGGCTACACCTTC	CASSLYPGMGGYTF
TRBV9	TRBD2	TRBJ2-4	-	TGTGCCAGCAGCGTAGACTCGGGAGGGAACATTCAGTACTTC	CASSVDSGGNIQYF
TRBV20-1	-	TRBJ2-3	-	TGCAGTGCTAGAAACTCGGCTACGCAGTATTTT	CSARNSATQYF
TRBV11-2	-	TRBJ2-1	-	TGTGCCAGCAGCTTAGGACTCGTCAATGAGCAGTTCTTC	CASSLGLVNEQFF
TRBV9	-	TRBJ2-3	once	TGTGCCAGCAGCGTCCCCGGACGGCTAGATACGCAGTATTTT	CASSVPGRLDTQYF
TRBV6-6	TRBD2	TRBJ2-1	-	TGTGCCAGCAGTTCCGGGGGGACTAGCGGTTACAATGAGCAGTTCTTC	CASSSGGTSGYNEQFF
TRBV7-9	-	TRBJ2-1	-	TGTGCCAGCAGCTCTCCTTTAGGAGATGAGCAGTTCTTC	CASSSPLGDEQFF
TRBV29-1	-	TRBJ2-1	-	TGCAGCGTTGGCTCCTACAATGAGCAGTTCTTC	CSVGSYNEQFF
TRBV12-1	-	TRBJ2-7	-	TGTGCCAGCAGCCCCGGGAGGGCCTACGAGCAGTACTTC	CASSPGRAYEQYF
TRBV6-5	TRBD1	TRBJ2-7	-	TGTGCCAGCAGTTACTCCGGGACAGGAGCCTCCTACGAGCAGTACTTC	CASSYSGTGASYEQYF
TRBV10-3	-	TRBJ1-3	once	TGTGCCTCCGAATCGGGCAGGTACTCTGGAAACACCATATATTTT	CASESGRYSGNTIYF
TRBV14	-	TRBJ2-1	-	TGTGCCAGCAGCCGCGGGACTCCCGTTGGGTACAATGAGCAGTTCTTC	CASSRGTPVGYNEQFF
TRBV4-2	TRBD2	TRBJ2-3	-	TGTGCCAGCCACACGGGAGGAGGCGATACGCAGTATTTT	CASHTGGGDTQYF
TRBV6-1	-	TRBJ1-5	-	TGTGCCAGCAGTGAGGTGGGTAGGAACGGCAATCAGCCCCAGCATTTT	CASSEVGRNGNQPQHF
TRBV30	TRBD2	TRBJ2-5	-	TGTGCCTGGAGTGTTGGCGGGAGGCCAGAGACCCAGTACTTC	CAWSVGGRPETQYF
TRBV29-1	-	TRBJ2-1	-	TGCAGCGTGGCGGGACAGATCTACAATGAGCAGTTCTTC	CSVAGQIYNEQFF
TRBV7-9	-	TRBJ2-7	-	TGTGCCAGCAGCTTAGCGGTCGGCACCTACGAGCAGTACTTC	CASSLAVGTYEQYF
TRBV20-1	-	TRBJ2-7	-	TGCAGTGCAAAACAGGGTTACGAGCAGTACTTC	CSAKQGYEQYF
TRBV19	TRBD1	TRBJ2-3	-	TGTGCCAGTACCCCGGGACAGGGAGCAGATACGCAGTATTTT	CASTPGQGADTQYF
TRBV7-9	-	TRBJ1-1	-	TGTGCCAGCAGCTTAGTCGGGCAGACTTTTGAAGCTTTCTTT	CASSLVGQTFEAFF
TRBV5-1	TRBD2	TRBJ2-6	-	TGCGCCAGCAGCTTGGTTGGGAGGGGTCAGGTTGGGGCCAACGTCCTGACTTTC	CASSLVGRGQVGANVLTF
TRBV7-3	-	TRBJ2-3	-	TGTGCCAGCAGCTTAACCCGGGACTCCACAGATACGCAGTATTTT	CASSLTRDSTDTQYF
TRBV6-5	TRBD1	TRBJ1-2	-	TGTGCCAGCAGTTACTCGCCCTCACAGGGGGCAGGCTACACCTTC	CASSYSPSQGAGYTF
TRBV7-8	-	TRBJ2-4	-	TGTGCCAGCAGCTCAGGGGGGTCCAAAAACATTCAGTACTTC	CASSSGGSKNIQYF
TRBV19	TRBD1	TRBJ2-5	-	TGTGCCACCAGGGACAGGCTATCACAAGAGACCCAGTACTTC	CATRDRLSQETQYF
TRBV6-1	TRBD2	TRBJ2-7	-	TGTGCCAGCAGGGTACTAGCGGGAGGAGCCTACGAGCAGTACTTC	CASRVLAGGAYEQYF
TRBV5-8	-	TRBJ2-7	-	TGTGCCAGCAGCGGTAGCGGCCAGACCTACGAGCAGTACTTC	CASSGSGQTYEQYF
TRBV28	-	TRBJ2-7	once	TGTGCCAGCAGTCTGTTCAAAGAGCAGTACTTC	CASSLFKEQYF
TRBV2	-	TRBJ2-7	-	TGTGCCAGCAGTGTAAGCTCGAATTTAGCGGAGAGGGGCGAGCAGTACTTC	CASSVSSNLAERGEQYF
TRBV7-8	-	TRBJ2-7	once	TGTGCCAGCAGCGGCGCCTACGAGCAGTACTTC	CASSGAYEQYF
TRBV5-6	-	TRBJ2-1	once	TGTGCCAGCAGCTTGTCCTGGACCGATAGCTCCTACAATGAGCAGTTCTTC	CASSLSWTDSSYNEQFF
TRBV6-5	-	TRBJ2-1	-	TGTGCCAGCAGTTACAGGTTTCCTAACTACAATGAGCAGTTCTTC	CASSYRFPNYNEQFF
TRBV5-1	-	TRBJ2-3	-	TGCGCCAGCAGCTTAGGGAATCGGAATACGCAGTATTTT	CASSLGNRNTQYF
TRBV2	TRBD2	TRBJ2-1	-	TGTGCCAGCAGTGAAATAGGTAGCGGGAGAGACAATGAGCAGTTCTTC	CASSEIGSGRDNEQFF
TRBV6-6	TRBD2	TRBJ2-3	-	TGTGCCAGCAGTTACTCGGGAGGGAGTGATACGCAGTATTTT	CASSYSGGSDTQYF
TRBV6-1	TRBD2	TRBJ2-7	-	TGTGCCACCCGTACTAGCGGGAGGTACGAGCAGTACTTC	CATRTSGRYEQYF
TRBV20-1	-	TRBJ1-2	once	TGCAGTGCTAGCGCATATGGCTACACCTTC	CSASAYGYTF
TRBV5-1	TRBD2	TRBJ2-3	-	TGCGCCAGCAGCTTGACCAGCGGGAGAACAGATACGCAGTATTTT	CASSLTSGRTDTQYF
TRBV18	-	TRBJ1-2	-	TGTGCCAGCTCCCCGGACCGGGGCAATTATGGCTACACCTTC	CASSPDRGNYGYTF